This T cell receptor (beta chain) was observed in a study of T cell changes during pregnancy in multiple sclerosis. This clone was seen just once. V lost 6 bases to trimming and J lost 2 bases, with 8 bases between them. CDR3 length: 12 amino acids. Germline CDR1 and CDR2: WSHSY and SAAADI. The data were produced by immunoSEQ multiplex PCR, yet TCRdb's version contains in-frame clones alone and is incomplete. Altogether around 55,000 clones are present, 85% to 95% being singletons, with the ten largest covering approximately 3.7%. Here the sequenced sample was CD8+ T cells from peripheral blood mononuclear cells, taken in the third trimester of pregnancy. The rearrangement links TRBV10-2 to TRBJ2-7; tentative D call: TRBD2 (5 bases). The sequence derives from a female donor with multiple sclerosis, enrolled in a pregnancy study. CDR3 amino acids: CASSGVPYEQYF. Written as DNA, the CDR3 is TGCGCCAGCAGCGGGGTCCCCTACGAGCAGTACTTC.